Listed here are 9 T cell receptor beta chains from one sample, sequenced in a study of blood T cell repertoires in COVID-19. Generated by immunoSEQ multiplex PCR, the TCRdb table keeps only in-frame clones and is missing some. The data hold about 110,000 clones, with approximately 85% observed a single time. The specimen was peripheral blood. The receptors here all came from a woman between 55 and 75 years old with acute or convalescent COVID-19.

The V and J genes are TRBV6-2 or TRBV6-3 and TRBJ2-2; D gene ambiguous. The CDR3 spans 13 residues. V was pared by 6 bases and J by 3 bases, with 8 bases between. From germline, CDR1 is MNHEY and CDR2 SVGEGT. The CDR3 is CASSPRDTGELFF. The CDR3 coding sequence is TGTGCCAGCAGCCCCCGGGACACCGGGGAGCTGTTTTTT.

The rearrangement uses TRBV11-3 and TRBJ2-7, with 7 bases that match TRBD1. The germline V gene has CDR1 SGHNT and CDR2 YENEEA. V lost 8 bases and J lost 2; bases outside the gene matches: 3. The CDR3 has 12 residues. The CDR3 is CASATGTYEQYF. The CDR3 nucleotides read TGTGCCAGCGCGACAGGGACCTACGAGCAGTACTTC.

This chain links TRBV11-3 with TRBJ2-3; 9 positions agree with TRBD2. V trimming: 1 base; J trimming: 1 base; junction bases outside the gene matches: 6. The germline gives CDR1 SGHNT, CDR2 YENEEA. The CDR3 runs to 17 residues. The CDR3 bases are TGTGCCAGCAGCTTAGCCCCCTTAGCGGGGGGCACAGATACGCAGTATTTT. It specifies CASSLAPLAGGTDTQYF.

The chain has TRBV19 and TRBJ2-2, with D tentatively TRBD1 (5 bases). The V end was cut by 0 bases, the J end by 7 bases, with 18 bases between. The CDR3 extends over 17 amino acids. Per the germline V gene, CDR1 is LNHDA and CDR2 is SQIVND (reference sequence). DNA for the CDR3: TGTGCCAGTAGTATAGAAGTAGGGGTCAGGGCGGACGGGGAGCTGTTTTTT. Its translation is CASSIEVGVRADGELFF. Together with reference TRBV19 and TRBJ2-2, the CDR3 gives the full variable domain: DGGITQSPKYLFRKEGQNVTLSCEQNLNHDAMYWYRQDPGQGLRLIYYSQIVNDFQKGDIAEGYSVSREKKESFPLTVTSAQKNPTAFYLCASSIEVGVRADGELFFGEGSRLTVL.

Here the CDR3 DNA reads TGTGCCAGCAGCCAGGACAGGGTTGTGAACTCACCCCTCCACTTT. Translation gives CASSQDRVVNSPLHF. This chain connects TRBV7-3 to TRBJ1-6; TRBD1 matches at 8 bases. Germline CDR1 SGHTA, CDR2 FQGTGA. The CDR3 is made up of 15 amino acids. V lost 5 bases, J lost 10 bases, and 10 bases stayed unmatched. Supplemented by reference TRBV7-3 and TRBJ1-6, the full variable domain reads GAGVSQTPSNKVTEKGKYVELRCDPISGHTALYWYRQSLGQGPEFLIYFQGTGAADDSGLPNDRFFAVRPEGSVSTLKIQRTERGDSAVYLCASSQDRVVNSPLHFGNGTRLTVT.

V usage is TRBV2 and J usage is TRBJ2-3; TRBD2 agrees at 10 bases. V gave up 10 bases and J gave up 3 bases; unmatched junction bases: 7. The CDR3 runs to 14 residues. The germline CDR1 and CDR2 sequences are SNHLY and FYNNEI. CDR3 loop: CATTGTSVTDTQYF. The CDR3 DNA reads as TGTGCCACCACCGGGACTAGCGTAACAGATACGCAGTATTTT.

The chain combines TRBV6-1 with TRBJ1-2; D uncertain. CDR1 is MNHNS, CDR2 SASEGT, per germline. Between the trimmed V and J ends, which lost 2 bases and 8 bases, there was a span of 12 bases. This CDR3 has 13 residues. DNA of the CDR3: TGTGCCAGCAGTGAAAGGAGGGAAGGCGGCTACACCTTC. Amino acids: CASSERREGGYTF.

This clone was counted only a few times. The chain has TRBV9 and TRBJ1-2; a possible D gene is TRBD1 (6 bases). This CDR3 contains 15 residues. Germline values: CDR1 SGDLS, CDR2 YYNGEE. Trimming stripped 3 bases from V and 5 bases from J, with 17 bases between. As DNA, the CDR3 is TGTGCCAGCAGCGGGCCCTGGACAGTCCGGTATGGCTACACCTTC. Translating it yields CASSGPWTVRYGYTF.

This chain joins TRBV28 and TRBJ1-6; TRBD1 agrees at 8 bases. This CDR3 is built from 15 residues. V shed 5 bases and J 10 bases; nucleotides not matched to a gene: 10. From germline, CDR1 is MDHEN and CDR2 SYDVKM. The CDR3 loop is CASSPPGTGNSPLHF. CDR3 sequence (DNA): TGTGCCAGCAGTCCGCCCGGGACAGGAAACTCACCCCTCCACTTT. Drawing the rest from reference TRBV28 and TRBJ1-6, the complete variable domain is DVKVTQSSRYLVKRTGEKVFLECVQDMDHENMFWYRQDPGLGLRLIYFSYDVKMKEKGDIPEGYSVSREKKERFSLILESASTNQTSMYLCASSPPGTGNSPLHFGNGTRLTVT.